A single sample gave rise to the 12 T cell receptor beta chains below, sequenced in a study of OX40 agonist ivuxolimab in advanced cancers. Sequencing used immunoSEQ multiplex PCR; TCRdb keeps in-frame clones, though not all of them. The data hold 90,000 to 100,000 clones, with 80% to 90% observed a single time. Sequenced material: CD4+ or CD8+ T cells sorted from blood, taken in a trial of the OX40 agonist ivuxolimab. Receptors were obtained from an adult with an advanced solid tumor such as melanoma, head and neck, liver or kidney cancer.

Of note for this clone: In the same sample, other DNA sequences code for this CDR3. The chain has TRBV20-1 and TRBJ1-1; D gene uncertain. V was clipped by 1 base and J by 8 bases, with 8 bases between them. This CDR3 spans 11 amino acids. From germline, CDR1 is DFQATT and CDR2 SNEGSKA (reference sequence). CDR3 loop: CSARGGREAFF. Written as DNA, the CDR3 is TGCAGTGCTAGAGGCGGGAGAGAAGCTTTCTTT.

The rearrangement uses TRBV5-8 and TRBJ1-3, with D hard to call. Germline CDR1 and CDR2: SGHTS and YDEGEE. The CDR3 length is 16 residues. Trimming shortened V by 3 bases and J by 3 bases, and 16 bases separated the two germline ends. CDR3 in amino acids: CASSSVMGGVGNTIYF. CDR3 nucleotides: TGTGCCAGCAGCTCCGTGATGGGAGGAGTTGGAAACACCATATATTTT.

The chain recombines TRBV7-2 with TRBJ1-4, with D hard to call. This CDR3 spans 15 amino acids. Germline V lookup: CDR1 SGHTA, CDR2 FQGNSA. Trimming removed 1 base from V and 0 bases from J, with 6 bases in between. As DNA, the CDR3 is TGTGCCAGCAGCTTAGATCGGTCAACTAATGAAAAACTGTTTTTT. Translating it yields CASSLDRSTNEKLFF.

The chain uses TRBV6-1 and TRBJ1-1, with D hard to call. V lost 2 bases to trimming and J lost 8 bases, with 12 bases between them. Germline values: CDR1 MNHNS, CDR2 SASEGT. This CDR3 region has 13 residues. CDR3 sequence: CASSENRWKEAFF. CDR3 in DNA: TGTGCCAGCAGTGAAAACCGGTGGAAAGAAGCTTTCTTT.

The chain recombines TRBV7-2 with TRBJ1-1, with D uncertain. The CDR3 extends over 15 amino acids. Trimming stripped 0 bases from V and 7 bases from J, with 15 bases between. Germline assignment: CDR1 SGHTA and CDR2 FQGNSA. Here the CDR3 reads CASSLAPLMIGEAFF. For the CDR3, the DNA is TGTGCCAGCAGCTTAGCACCCTTGATGATAGGTGAAGCTTTCTTT.

The rearrangement links TRBV5-1 to TRBJ2-7; D remains unclear. Germline V lookup: CDR1 SGHRS, CDR2 YFSETQ. The CDR3 contains 13 residues. The V gene lost 3 bases and the J gene lost 7 bases, with 14 bases spanning the gap. The CDR3 region is CASSYWGSGEQYF. The DNA of the CDR3 is TGCGCCAGCAGCTACTGGGGTTCTGGAGAGCAGTACTTC. Using reference TRBV5-1 and TRBJ2-7 for the parts outside the CDR3, the full variable domain is KAGVTQTPRYLIKTRGQQVTLSCSPISGHRSVSWYQQTPGQGLQFLFEYFSETQRNKGNFPGRFSGRQFSNSRSEMNVSTLELGDSALYLCASSYWGSGEQYFGPGTRLTVT.

The V and J genes are TRBV5-6 and TRBJ2-3; the match to TRBD2 covers 8 bases. Losses at the gene ends were 4 bases for V and 4 bases for J; bases not matched to a gene: 5. The CDR3 has 14 residues. Germline lookup yields CDR1 SGHDT and CDR2 YYEEEE. As DNA, the CDR3 is TGTGCCAGCAGCGTAGCGGGACGTGCAGATACGCAGTATTTT. Protein: CASSVAGRADTQYF.

This clone occurred once. The chain combines TRBV5-4 with TRBJ1-2; D gene uncertain. Germline values: CDR1 SGHNT, CDR2 YYREEE (reference sequence). The CDR3 loop spans 14 amino acids. V shed 1 base and J shed 2 bases, with 9 bases lying between them. DNA of the CDR3: TGTGCCAGCAGCTTGCAGTCCGGAAACTATGGCTACACCTTC. Residues: CASSLQSGNYGYTF. The whole variable domain, remainder taken from reference TRBV5-4 and TRBJ1-2, is ETGVTQSPTHLIKTRGQQVTLRCSSQSGHNTVSWYQQALGQGPQFIFQYYREEENGRGNFPPRFSGLQFPNYSSELNVNALELDDSALYLCASSLQSGNYGYTFGSGTRLTVV.

This clone was detected only once. The V and J genes are TRBV4-2 and TRBJ2-7, with D perhaps TRBD1 or TRBD2 (5 bases each). In germline, CDR1 is LGHNA, CDR2 YNFKEQ. This CDR3 is built from 14 residues. Between the trimmed V and J ends, which lost 6 bases and 0 bases, there was a span of 12 bases. CDR3 bases: TGTGCCAGCAGAGGGGACGGTCTCTCCTACGAGCAGTACTTC. It codes for CASRGDGLSYEQYF.

The CDR3 region is CASSPREDGELFF. Here the CDR3 DNA reads TGTGCCAGCTCACCACGGGAGGACGGGGAGCTGTTTTTT. This sequence joins TRBV18 and TRBJ2-2, with D maybe TRBD2 (6 bases). The V end was cut by 1 base, the J end by 7 bases, with 7 bases between. Per the germline V gene, CDR1 is KGHSH and CDR2 is LQKENI. The CDR3 runs to 13 residues. Combining the CDR3 with reference TRBV18 and TRBJ2-2 gives the whole variable domain NAGVMQNPRHLVRRRGQEARLRCSPMKGHSHVYWYRQLPEEGLKFMVYLQKENIIDESGMPKERFSAEFPKEGPSILRIQQVVRGDSAAYFCASSPREDGELFFGEGSRLTVL.

As to this clone: This same CDR3 is encoded by further DNA sequences in the sample. The chain recombines TRBV5-1 with TRBJ1-2, with unresolved D. Deletions cut 0 bases from V and 2 bases from J, with 5 bases between. CDR1 and CDR2 (germline): SGHRS, YFSETQ. The CDR3 sequence is 13 residues long. Written as DNA, the CDR3 is TGCGCCAGCAGCTTGGCTCAAAACTATGGCTACACCTTC. Its translation: CASSLAQNYGYTF. Looking up the rest from reference TRBV5-1 and TRBJ1-2 gives the full variable domain: KAGVTQTPRYLIKTRGQQVTLSCSPISGHRSVSWYQQTPGQGLQFLFEYFSETQRNKGNFPGRFSGRQFSNSRSEMNVSTLELGDSALYLCASSLAQNYGYTFGSGTRLTVV.

V and J are TRBV19 and TRBJ2-1; D gene uncertain. V lost 0 bases and J lost 2, with 8 bases in between. The CDR3 length is 15 residues. Germline V gives CDR1 LNHDA, CDR2 SQIVND (reference sequence). In nucleotides, the CDR3 is TGTGCCAGTAGTATAGAAGGCTCGACCTACAATGAGCAGTTCTTC. Its translation: CASSIEGSTYNEQFF.